One sample yielded the 30 T cell receptor beta chains listed below, sequenced in a study of blood T cell repertoires in COVID-19. Clones were read by immunoSEQ multiplex PCR, and TCRdb kept only the in-frame ones, dropping some. The sample lists some 99,000 clones; roughly 84% were seen once. Specimen: peripheral blood. The receptors derive from a woman aged 55 to 70 in a cohort sampled during active or convalescent COVID-19.

The V call is TRBV7-2, the J call TRBJ1-5; maybe TRBD1 (5 bases). Per the germline V gene, CDR1 is SGHTA and CDR2 is FQGNSA. Trimming took 5 bases from V and 7 from J, leaving 12 bases between them. The CDR3 runs 13 residues. This chain's CDR3 is CASSQGAVQPQHF. DNA of the CDR3: TGTGCCAGCAGCCAGGGTGCAGTACAGCCCCAGCATTTT.

This clone was picked up a small number of times. The CDR3 bases are TGTGCCAGCAGTTTCGGACAGGGCGGGTACAATGAGCAGTTCTTC. Amino acid sequence: CASSFGQGGYNEQFF. The rearrangement uses TRBV27 and TRBJ2-1; 8 nucleotides agree with TRBD1. The CDR3 covers 15 residues. V was pared by 3 bases and J by 4 bases, with 5 bases of the junction left unmatched. Looked up from germline, CDR1 is MNHEY and CDR2 is SMNVEV (reference sequence).

The chain recombines TRBV12-3 or TRBV12-4 with TRBJ1-6, with 7 bases lining up with TRBD1. V gave up 4 bases and J gave up 7 bases; unmatched junction bases: 1. CDR3 length: 13 residues. The CDR3, as DNA: TGTGCCAGCAGTTCGACAGGGAATTCACCCCTCCACTTT. Its translation is CASSSTGNSPLHF.

The rearrangement uses TRBV6-5 and TRBJ2-5; D possibly corresponds to TRBD1 (5 bases). Per germline, CDR1 MNHEY and CDR2 SVGAGI. Trimming stripped 2 bases from V and 6 bases from J, with 10 bases between. The CDR3 covers 13 residues. The CDR3 DNA reads TGTGCCAGCAGTTACGGCAGGGCCCAGACCCAGTACTTC. Its protein product is CASSYGRAQTQYF.

The genes are TRBV5-1 and TRBJ1-4; the D gene is possibly TRBD1 (5 bases). Germline V CDR1 and CDR2: SGHRS, YFSETQ. Between the trimmed V and J ends, which lost 4 bases and 8 bases, there was a span of 21 bases. This CDR3 comprises 16 residues. CDR3 bases: TGCGCCAGCAGCCCCAGACCGGGCCCCAGGGTCGAAAAACTGTTTTTT. This codes for CASSPRPGPRVEKLFF.

This clone was detected once. The V and J genes are TRBV5-4 and TRBJ2-3; D is unclear. Germline V lookup: CDR1 SGHNT, CDR2 YYREEE (reference sequence). V shed 0 bases and J shed 3 bases, with 5 bases lying between them. This CDR3 has 13 amino acids. The CDR3 region is CASSLDTTDTQYF. As DNA, the CDR3 is TGTGCCAGCAGCTTGGATACTACAGATACGCAGTATTTT.

The chain employs TRBV12-3 or TRBV12-4 and TRBJ2-2, with TRBD1 as a possible D gene (6 bases). V was shortened by 3 bases and J by 5 bases, with 7 bases between the two germline ends. The CDR3 spans 13 residues. The DNA of the CDR3 is TGTGCCAGCAGTTTCGGGACAACCGGGGAGCTGTTTTTT. Residues: CASSFGTTGELFF.

V gene TRBV30 combines with J gene TRBJ1-1; D perhaps matches TRBD1 (5 bases). Trimming stripped 3 bases from V and 4 bases from J, with 9 bases between. Germline-derived CDR1 and CDR2 are GTSNPN and SVGIG (reference sequence). CDR3 size: 12 residues. This chain's CDR3 is CAWSTGLTEAFF. CDR3 nucleotides: TGTGCCTGGAGCACGGGACTCACTGAAGCTTTCTTT.

The chain has TRBV19 and TRBJ2-2, with 7 positions matching TRBD2. Germline CDR1 reads LNHDA; CDR2 reads SQIVND (reference sequence). V shed 1 base and J 2 bases; nucleotides not matched to a gene: 7. The CDR3 sequence is 17 residues long. The CDR3 coding sequence is TGTGCCAGTAGTATAGGCCACAGCGGGGTTAACACCGGGGAGCTGTTTTTT. Residues: CASSIGHSGVNTGELFF.

The chain couples TRBV5-1 to TRBJ2-1; D is unresolved. The CDR3 is 13 amino acids. Germline V lookup: CDR1 SGHRS, CDR2 YFSETQ. The V end was cut by 7 bases, the J end by 6 bases, with 14 bases between. The CDR3 nucleotides are TGCGCCAGCCCGGATCCTCCGGGCAATGAGCAGTTCTTC. Translating gives CASPDPPGNEQFF.

The DNA for the CDR3 is TGTGCCAGCAGCATGACAGGGAAGGGACAGCCCCAGCATTTT. This sequence encodes CASSMTGKGQPQHF. The genes are TRBV5-5 and TRBJ1-5, with 7 nucleotides matching TRBD1. The CDR3 has 14 amino acids. Germline trimming cut 4 bases from V and 7 bases from J; bases unmatched to any gene: 8. Germline CDR1 SGHKS, CDR2 YYEKEE (reference sequence). The full variable domain, completed using reference TRBV5-5 and TRBJ1-5, is DAGVTQSPTHLIKTRGQQVTLRCSPISGHKSVSWYQQVLGQGPQFIFQYYEKEERGRGNFPDRFSARQFPNYSSELNVNALLLGDSALYLCASSMTGKGQPQHFGDGTRLSIL.

The rearrangement joins TRBV18 to TRBJ1-1; TRBD1 is a possible D gene (6 bases). In germline, CDR1 is KGHSH, CDR2 LQKENI. V gave up 3 bases and J gave up 7 bases, with 12 bases separating them. This CDR3 contains 13 residues. The CDR3 sequence is CASSPLGHLEAFF. CDR3 DNA sequence: TGTGCCAGCTCACCCTTGGGACACCTTGAAGCTTTCTTT. Together with reference TRBV18 and TRBJ1-1, the CDR3 gives the full variable domain: NAGVMQNPRHLVRRRGQEARLRCSPMKGHSHVYWYRQLPEEGLKFMVYLQKENIIDESGMPKERFSAEFPKEGPSILRIQQVVRGDSAAYFCASSPLGHLEAFFGQGTRLTVV.

The chain couples TRBV2 to TRBJ1-2; D is possibly TRBD1 (5 bases). Germline CDR1 is SNHLY and CDR2 is FYNNEI. This CDR3 has 13 amino acids. Trimming stripped 2 bases from V and 8 bases from J, with 12 bases between. CDR3 in amino acids: CASSEQGMEGYTF. In DNA, the CDR3 is TGTGCCAGCAGTGAACAGGGAATGGAGGGCTACACCTTC. Supplemented by reference TRBV2 and TRBJ1-2, the full variable domain reads EPEVTQTPSHQVTQMGQEVILRCVPISNHLYFYWYRQILGQKVEFLVSFYNNEISEKSEIFDDQFSVERPDGSNFTLKIRSTKLEDSAMYFCASSEQGMEGYTFGSGTRLTVV.

Here the CDR3 reads CASWGAGGPDTQYF. CDR3 coding DNA: TGTGCCAGCTGGGGAGCAGGCGGGCCAGATACGCAGTATTTT. This chain connects TRBV2 to TRBJ2-3; a possible D gene is TRBD2 (5 bases). CDR1 and CDR2 (germline): SNHLY, FYNNEI. The V end was cut by 8 bases, the J end by 4 bases, with 16 bases between. The CDR3 has 14 residues.

This clone was counted a few times. The CDR3 DNA reads TGCAGCGTTGAAATCGGGGACTACGAGCAGTACTTC. Its translation: CSVEIGDYEQYF. The V gene is TRBV29-1, the J gene TRBJ2-7, with D possibly matching TRBD2 (5 bases). Germline-derived CDR1 and CDR2 are SQVTM and ANQGSEA. This CDR3 spans 12 amino acids. Between the trimmed V and J ends, which lost 2 bases and 3 bases, there was a span of 8 bases.

Concerning this clone itself: This sample also contains other DNA sequences that code for the same CDR3. The rearrangement joins TRBV27 to TRBJ2-1; TRBD2 aligns across 11 bases. The CDR3 loop spans 15 amino acids. Germline V lookup: CDR1 MNHEY, CDR2 SMNVEV (reference sequence). Trimming took 4 bases from V and 4 from J; bases not matched to a gene: 3. DNA of the CDR3: TGTGCCAGCAGTTCTCTAGCGGGAGGATACAATGAGCAGTTCTTC. Its translation is CASSSLAGGYNEQFF.

This sequence joins TRBV6-5 and TRBJ1-2; 8 positions match TRBD1. V lost 6 bases, J lost 2 bases, and 5 bases stayed unmatched. Germline values: CDR1 MNHEY, CDR2 SVGAGI. The CDR3 sequence is 14 residues long. The CDR3 region is CASSRQGRNYGYTF. DNA of the CDR3: TGTGCCAGCAGCCGACAGGGGCGCAACTATGGCTACACCTTC.

J is TRBJ1-2 and V is TRBV5-1; 11 bases line up with TRBD1. Unmatched junction bases numbered 3, after V lost 3 bases and J lost 2 bases. The CDR3 contains 15 residues. The germline gives CDR1 SGHRS, CDR2 YFSETQ. CDR3 loop: CASSYGQGANYGYTF. As DNA, the CDR3 is TGCGCCAGCAGCTATGGACAGGGGGCGAACTATGGCTACACCTTC.

The chain recombines TRBV3-1 (or the pseudogene TRBV3-2) with TRBJ1-5, with no clear D. Trimming pared 1 base from V and 4 bases from J, leaving 5 bases between. The V gene's germline CDR1 is LGHDT and CDR2 YNNKEL (reference sequence). The CDR3 loop spans 13 amino acids. CDR3 sequence (DNA): TGTGCCAGCAGCCAAGCCCTTAATCAGCCCCAGCATTTT. It encodes CASSQALNQPQHF.

This rearrangement joins TRBV4-1 to TRBJ2-1; TRBD2 matches 14 bases. There are 19 residues in the CDR3. V trimming: 0 bases; J trimming: 10 bases; junction bases outside the gene matches: 14. Germline values: CDR1 MGHRA, CDR2 YSYEKL. In nucleotides, the CDR3 is TGCGCCAGCAGCCAAGATCCGACTAGCGGGGGGGCCTATTCGCGGGAGCAGTTCTTC. As protein: CASSQDPTSGGAYSREQFF.

The chain employs TRBV19 and TRBJ2-5, with D possibly being TRBD2 (6 bases). Germline values: CDR1 LNHDA, CDR2 SQIVND (reference sequence). This CDR3 has 15 amino acids. V shed 4 bases and J shed 2 bases, with 14 bases lying between them. Here the CDR3 DNA reads TGTGCCAGTAGTAAAAGGAGGGGAGCTCAAGAGACCCAGTACTTC. Its translation: CASSKRRGAQETQYF.

The chain combines TRBV18 with TRBJ2-7; 10 nucleotides match TRBD1. CDR3 size: 14 residues. V was clipped by 6 bases and J by 1 base; unmatched bases: 3. CDR1 KGHSH and CDR2 LQKENI come from the germline V gene. The CDR3 nucleotides read TGTGCCAGCTCCCGGGACAGGGGATCCTACGAGCAGTACTTC. Translating it yields CASSRDRGSYEQYF.

The chain couples TRBV9 to TRBJ1-3, with D perhaps matching TRBD1 (6 bases). Germline V CDR1 and CDR2: SGDLS, YYNGEE. V lost 3 bases and J 4 bases, leaving 17 bases between the germline ends. The CDR3 runs 16 residues. The chain's CDR3 is CASSAAQGKGGNTIYF. CDR3 DNA sequence: TGTGCCAGCAGCGCAGCACAGGGAAAAGGCGGAAACACCATATATTTT.

V usage is TRBV18 and J usage is TRBJ1-4, with 9 nucleotides matching TRBD1. Germline-derived CDR1 and CDR2 are KGHSH and LQKENI. The CDR3 totals 15 residues. The V segment lost 6 bases and the J segment 8 bases; nucleotides outside the gene matches: 10. The CDR3 sequence is CASSPSGTGREKLFF. CDR3 coding DNA: TGTGCCAGCTCCCCCTCCGGGACAGGGAGGGAAAAACTGTTTTTT.

The chain combines TRBV6-6 with TRBJ1-3; D unresolved. V lost 0 bases, J lost 0 bases, and 6 bases lay in between. This CDR3 contains 15 residues. Germline CDR1 MNHNY, CDR2 SVGAGI (reference sequence). CDR3 region: CASSYSRPSGNTIYF. DNA for the CDR3: TGTGCCAGCAGTTACTCGAGGCCCTCTGGAAACACCATATATTTT.

The V gene is TRBV6-5, the J gene TRBJ2-7, with D perhaps matching TRBD1 (6 bases). This CDR3 comprises 13 residues. Germline CDR1 reads MNHEY; CDR2 reads SVGAGI. V lost 6 bases to trimming and J lost 4 bases, with 13 bases between them. CDR3 nucleotide sequence: TGTGCCAGCAGCCAGGGGCAGATTTACGAGCAGTACTTC. This codes for CASSQGQIYEQYF.

The J gene is TRBJ2-7, the V gene TRBV28; a weak D match, TRBD1 (6 bases). The V end was cut by 5 bases, the J end by 2 bases, with 16 bases between. Germline V gene sequence: CDR1 MDHEN, CDR2 SYDVKM. This CDR3 contains 15 residues. The CDR3, as DNA: TGTGCCAGCAGTCCGCAGGGGATAGGAGCCTACGAGCAGTACTTC. As protein: CASSPQGIGAYEQYF.

The genes are TRBV29-1 and TRBJ1-2, with 7 bases fitting TRBD1. CDR1 and CDR2 (germline): SQVTM, ANQGSEA. The ends lost 7 bases at V and 2 bases at J; junction bases unmatched: 1. CDR3 length: 11 amino acids. The CDR3 nucleotides read TGCAGCGCAGGGGGAAACTATGGCTACACCTTC. Protein sequence: CSAGGNYGYTF.

This chain connects TRBV9 to TRBJ2-7; 7 bases map to TRBD1. CDR1 and CDR2 (germline): SGDLS, YYNGEE. V shed 3 bases, J shed 2 bases, and the junction held 8 bases outside the gene matches. This CDR3 spans 15 amino acids. The CDR3 here is CASSATGERTYEQYF. The CDR3 DNA sequence: TGTGCCAGCAGCGCCACAGGGGAGCGGACCTACGAGCAGTACTTC.

This clone was found a few times. In DNA, the CDR3 is TGTGCCAGCAGTACACAGGGGATTGCTCAGCCCCAGCATTTT. Encoded protein: CASSTQGIAQPQHF. The V call is TRBV28, the J call TRBJ1-5; 7 bases line up with TRBD1. This CDR3 is built from 14 residues. The germline CDR1 and CDR2 sequences are MDHEN and SYDVKM. The junction had 7 bases not matched to a gene; V was cut back by 5 bases and J by 6 bases.